This T cell receptor beta chain was identified in a study of T cell repertoires in breast cancer. Study in general: Nine healthy donors served as controls.

Blocking oligonucleotides added to a second nested PCR suppressed unpaired genes. MiXCR was run by TCRdb on the emulsion pairing reads, yielding one entry per CDR3 protein. The data show about 40,000 distinct CDR3 sequences, around 45% seen once. Study-level findings and limits: Clone recovery by emulsion RT-PCR was skewed, so it was considered qualitative.

The expanded emulsion RT-PCR method captured paired alpha and beta chains from CD8+ T cells. The ends lost 6 bases at V and 4 bases at J; junction bases unmatched: 10. The CDR3 covers 15 residues. The V gene's germline CDR1 is SEHNR and CDR2 FQNEAQ (reference sequence). This clonotype showed up just a few times. What it binds is not known. The sequence came from a pool of human donors with breast cancer or a healthy control (not recorded which). The rearrangement uses TRBV7-9 and TRBJ2-7; TRBD1 aligns across 9 bases. Sequencing input: CD8+ T cells. The CDR3 nucleotides are TGTGCCAGCAGTCTACAGGGGGCCGCCGAGTACGAGCAGTACTTC. Its protein is CASSLQGAAEYEQYF.